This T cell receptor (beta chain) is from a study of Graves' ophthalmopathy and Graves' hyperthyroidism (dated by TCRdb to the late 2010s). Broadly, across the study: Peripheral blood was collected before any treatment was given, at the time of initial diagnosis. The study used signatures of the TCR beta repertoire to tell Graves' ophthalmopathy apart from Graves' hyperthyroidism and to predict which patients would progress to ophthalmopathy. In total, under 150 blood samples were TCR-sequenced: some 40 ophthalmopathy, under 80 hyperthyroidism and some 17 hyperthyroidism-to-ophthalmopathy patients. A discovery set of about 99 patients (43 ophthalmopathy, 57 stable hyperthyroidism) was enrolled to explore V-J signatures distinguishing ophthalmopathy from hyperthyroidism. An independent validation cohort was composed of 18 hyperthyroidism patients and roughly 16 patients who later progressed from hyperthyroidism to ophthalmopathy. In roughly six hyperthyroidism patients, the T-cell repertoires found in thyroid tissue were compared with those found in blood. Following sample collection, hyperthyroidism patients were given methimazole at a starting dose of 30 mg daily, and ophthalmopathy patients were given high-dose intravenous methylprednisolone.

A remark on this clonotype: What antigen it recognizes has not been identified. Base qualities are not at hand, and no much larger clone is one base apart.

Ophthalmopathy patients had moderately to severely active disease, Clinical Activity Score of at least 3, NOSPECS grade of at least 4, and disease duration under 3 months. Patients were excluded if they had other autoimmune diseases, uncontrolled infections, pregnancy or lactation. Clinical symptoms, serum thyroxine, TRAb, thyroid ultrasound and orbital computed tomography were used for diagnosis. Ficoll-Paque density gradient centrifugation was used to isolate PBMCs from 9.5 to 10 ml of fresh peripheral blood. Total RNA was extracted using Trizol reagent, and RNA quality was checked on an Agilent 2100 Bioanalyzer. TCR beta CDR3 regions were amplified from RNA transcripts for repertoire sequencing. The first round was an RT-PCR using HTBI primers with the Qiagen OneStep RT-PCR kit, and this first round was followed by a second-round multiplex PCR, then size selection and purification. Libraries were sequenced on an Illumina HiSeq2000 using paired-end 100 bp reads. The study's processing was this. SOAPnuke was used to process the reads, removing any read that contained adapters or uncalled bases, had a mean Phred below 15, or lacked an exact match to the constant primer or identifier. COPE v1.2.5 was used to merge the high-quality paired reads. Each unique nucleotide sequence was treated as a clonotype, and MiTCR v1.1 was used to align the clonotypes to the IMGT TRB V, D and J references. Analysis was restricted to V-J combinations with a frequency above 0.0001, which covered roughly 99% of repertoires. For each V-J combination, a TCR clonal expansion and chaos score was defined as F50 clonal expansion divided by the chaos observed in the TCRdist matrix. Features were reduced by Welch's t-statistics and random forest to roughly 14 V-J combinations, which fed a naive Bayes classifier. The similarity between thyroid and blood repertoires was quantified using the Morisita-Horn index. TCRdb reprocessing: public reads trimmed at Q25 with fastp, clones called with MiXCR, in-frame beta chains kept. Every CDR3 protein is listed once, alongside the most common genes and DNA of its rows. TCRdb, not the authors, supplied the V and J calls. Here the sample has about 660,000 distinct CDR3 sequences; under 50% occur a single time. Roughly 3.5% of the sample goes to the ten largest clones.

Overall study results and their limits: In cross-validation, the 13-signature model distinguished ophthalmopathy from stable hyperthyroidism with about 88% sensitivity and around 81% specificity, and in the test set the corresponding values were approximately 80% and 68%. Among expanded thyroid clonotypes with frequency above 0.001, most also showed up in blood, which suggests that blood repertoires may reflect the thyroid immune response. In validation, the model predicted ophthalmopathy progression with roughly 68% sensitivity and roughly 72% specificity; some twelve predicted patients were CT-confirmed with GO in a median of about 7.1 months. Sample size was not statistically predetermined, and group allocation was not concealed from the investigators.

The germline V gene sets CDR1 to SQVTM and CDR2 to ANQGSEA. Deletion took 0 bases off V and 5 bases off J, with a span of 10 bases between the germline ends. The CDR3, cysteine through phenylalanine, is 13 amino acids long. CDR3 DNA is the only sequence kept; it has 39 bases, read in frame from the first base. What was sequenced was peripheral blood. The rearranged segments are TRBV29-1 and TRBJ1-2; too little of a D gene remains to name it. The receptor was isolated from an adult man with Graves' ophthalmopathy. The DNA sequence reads TGCAGCGTTGAAGATCCGGGGAGATATGGCTACACCTTC. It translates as CSVEDPGRYGYTF.